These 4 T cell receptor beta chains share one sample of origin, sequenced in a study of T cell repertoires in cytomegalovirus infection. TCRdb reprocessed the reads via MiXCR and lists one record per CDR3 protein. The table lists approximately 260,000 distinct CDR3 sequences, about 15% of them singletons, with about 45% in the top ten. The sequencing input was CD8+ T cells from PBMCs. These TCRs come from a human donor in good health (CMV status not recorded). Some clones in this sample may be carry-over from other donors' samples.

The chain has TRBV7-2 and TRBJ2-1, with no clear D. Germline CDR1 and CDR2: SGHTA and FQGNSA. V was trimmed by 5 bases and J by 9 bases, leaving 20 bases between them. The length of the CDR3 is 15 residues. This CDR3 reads CASSVGERIVGEQFF. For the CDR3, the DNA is TGTGCCAGCAGCGTCGGAGAGAGGATCGTCGGTGAGCAGTTCTTC.

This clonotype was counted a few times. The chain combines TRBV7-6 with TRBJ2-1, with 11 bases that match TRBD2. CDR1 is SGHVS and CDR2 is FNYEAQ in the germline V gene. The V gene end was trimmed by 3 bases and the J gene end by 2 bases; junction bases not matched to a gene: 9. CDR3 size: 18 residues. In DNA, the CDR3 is TGTGCCAGCAGCTTCCAGGCGGATAGCGGGGGGGCCTACAATGAGCAGTTCTTC. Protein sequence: CASSFQADSGGAYNEQFF.

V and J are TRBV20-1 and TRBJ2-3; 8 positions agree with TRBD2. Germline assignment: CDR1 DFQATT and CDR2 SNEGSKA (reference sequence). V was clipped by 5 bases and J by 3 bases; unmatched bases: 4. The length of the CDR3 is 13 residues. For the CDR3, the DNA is TGCAGTGCTTCCGGGGGGGCTACAGATACGCAGTATTTT. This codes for CSASGGATDTQYF.

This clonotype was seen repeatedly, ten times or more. The CDR3 nucleotides read TGTGCCAGCAGTTACTCGGCTAGTGTTGTGGATACGCAGTATTTT. Amino acid sequence: CASSYSASVVDTQYF. The genes are TRBV6-5 and TRBJ2-3; D ambiguous. This CDR3 has 15 amino acids. CDR1 and CDR2 (germline): MNHEY, SVGAGI. Trimming shortened V by 0 bases and J by 6 bases, and 13 bases separated the two germline ends.